The 30 T cell receptor beta chains below all came from one sample that was sequenced in a study of blood T cell repertoires in COVID-19. Assay used: immunoSEQ multiplex PCR; TCRdb lists only in-frame clones, some missing. In the table there are roughly 220,000 clones, more than 80% of which are singletons. The material sequenced was PBMCs or T cells enriched from blood (not recorded which). Every receptor here comes from a woman between 18 and 29 years old in a cohort exposed to, infected with or recovered from COVID-19 (not recorded which).

The rearrangement joins TRBV19 to TRBJ1-5, with a possible D match to TRBD1 (6 bases). CDR1 and CDR2 (germline): LNHDA, SQIVND (reference sequence). The CDR3 loop spans 13 amino acids. CDR3 sequence reads: CATNRELYLPQHF. CDR3 bases: TGTGCTACGAACAGGGAATTGTATTTGCCCCAGCATTTT.

V gene TRBV9 combines with J gene TRBJ1-1, with D uncertain. Germline lookup yields CDR1 SGDLS and CDR2 YYNGEE. The CDR3 totals 15 residues. Trimming removed 1 base at V and 2 bases at J, with 12 bases between. For the CDR3, the DNA is TGTGCCAGCAGCGTAATCGGAGGCCCTAACACTGAAGCTTTCTTT. Translated: CASSVIGGPNTEAFF. Variable domain in full (rest from reference TRBV9 and TRBJ1-1): DSGVTQTPKHLITATGQRVTLRCSPRSGDLSVYWYQQSLDQGLQFLIQYYNGEERAKGNILERFSAQQFPDLHSELNLSSLELGDSALYFCASSVIGGPNTEAFFGQGTRLTVV.

The V gene is TRBV6-5, the J gene TRBJ1-2; D is perhaps TRBD1 (5 bases). The germline gives CDR1 MNHEY, CDR2 SVGAGI. Trimming pared 2 bases from V and 1 base from J, leaving 11 bases between. CDR3 length: 15 residues. The CDR3 nucleotides are TGTGCCAGCAGTTACGGGGCGCTAGATAACTATGGCTACACCTTC. Amino acid sequence: CASSYGALDNYGYTF.

The chain couples TRBV9 to TRBJ2-3; 10 bases align to TRBD2. Germline V gene sequence: CDR1 SGDLS, CDR2 YYNGEE. The CDR3 spans 15 residues. The J segment lost 4 bases and the V segment lost 0 bases, leaving 2 bases of the junction unmatched. The CDR3 loop is CASSVGGLASDTQYF. CDR3 sequence (DNA): TGTGCCAGCAGCGTAGGGGGACTAGCGTCAGATACGCAGTATTTT.

The rearrangement joins TRBV27 to TRBJ1-3; 9 bases are a match to TRBD1. V was clipped by 4 bases and J by 0 bases; unmatched bases: 13. The germline gives CDR1 MNHEY, CDR2 SMNVEV (reference sequence). The CDR3 contains 19 residues. The CDR3 DNA sequence: TGTGCCAGCAGTTCCATTCCCCGGACAGGGGTCCGCTCTGGAAACACCATATATTTT. Translated: CASSSIPRTGVRSGNTIYF.

The chain links TRBV11-1 to TRBJ1-4; 8 bases fit TRBD1. With 4 bases clipped from V and 2 bases from J, the junction kept 3 bases outside the gene matches. Germline V lookup: CDR1 SGHAT, CDR2 FQDESV (reference sequence). CDR3 length: 15 residues. The DNA of the CDR3 is TGTGCCAGCAGCTCCTGGACAGGGACTAATGAAAAACTGTTTTTT. Protein: CASSSWTGTNEKLFF.

The chain uses TRBV2 and TRBJ1-5; D gene uncertain. The germline gives CDR1 SNHLY, CDR2 FYNNEI. This CDR3 contains 16 residues. Trimming removed 6 bases from V and 2 bases from J, with 17 bases in between. The CDR3: CASREGRGEGNQPQHF. CDR3 bases: TGTGCCAGCAGGGAGGGTCGGGGAGAGGGCAATCAGCCCCAGCATTTT.

The genes are TRBV4-1 and TRBJ1-2; 9 bases align to TRBD1. The CDR3 loop spans 16 amino acids. Germline V gives CDR1 MGHRA, CDR2 YSYEKL. Trimming cost V 0 bases and J 2 bases; bases outside gene matches: 4. The CDR3 loop reads CASSQDTDRGNYGYTF. In DNA, the CDR3 is TGCGCCAGCAGCCAAGATACGGACAGGGGAAACTATGGCTACACCTTC.

The V gene is TRBV11-2, the J gene TRBJ1-2; the D gene is possibly TRBD1 (6 bases). This CDR3 region has 16 residues. From germline, CDR1 is SGHAT and CDR2 FQNNGV. V shed 0 bases and J shed 3 bases, with 14 bases lying between them. As DNA, the CDR3 is TGTGCCAGCAGCTTAGATTCGATACAGGGCTACTATGGCTACACCTTC. This sequence encodes CASSLDSIQGYYGYTF. The entire variable domain, with the rest obtained from reference TRBV11-2 and TRBJ1-2, is as follows: EAGVAQSPRYKIIEKRQSVAFWCNPISGHATLYWYQQILGQGPKLLIQFQNNGVVDDSQLPKDRFSAERLKGVDSTLKIQPAKLEDSAVYLCASSLDSIQGYYGYTFGSGTRLTVV.

The rearrangement joins TRBV3-1 (or the pseudogene TRBV3-2) to TRBJ1-4; 8 bases map to TRBD1. With 2 bases clipped from V and 6 bases from J, the junction kept 5 bases outside the gene matches. Germline V gene data show CDR1 as LGHDT and CDR2 as YNNKEL (reference sequence). The CDR3 covers 15 residues. CDR3 sequence: CASSQLTGADEKLFF. CDR3 DNA sequence: TGTGCCAGCAGCCAACTGACAGGGGCGGATGAAAAACTGTTTTTT.

The gene calls are TRBV5-1 and TRBJ1-1; a weak D match, TRBD1 (5 bases). Germline CDR1 is SGHRS and CDR2 is YFSETQ. Between the trimmed V and J ends, which lost 6 bases and 8 bases, there was a span of 17 bases. The CDR3 consists of 13 residues. The CDR3 loop is CASKLSGRGEAFF. CDR3 DNA: TGCGCCAGCAAGTTGAGTGGTCGGGGGGAAGCTTTCTTT.

The gene calls are TRBV5-1 and TRBJ1-2, with a tentative D call TRBD1 (5 bases). The V end lost 0 bases, the J end lost 8 bases, and 11 bases lay between the germline ends. The CDR3 sequence is 13 residues long. CDR1 SGHRS and CDR2 YFSETQ come from the germline V gene. CDR3 sequence reads: CASSLGGQEGYTF. CDR3 sequence (DNA): TGCGCCAGCAGCTTGGGGGGCCAGGAAGGCTACACCTTC.

The V call is TRBV29-1, the J call TRBJ1-5; possibly TRBD1 for D (6 bases). Germline CDR1 SQVTM, CDR2 ANQGSEA. Trimming removed 4 bases from V and 0 bases from J, with 10 bases in between. The CDR3 totals 14 residues. CDR3 sequence reads: CSVASDSSNQPQHF. CDR3 DNA sequence: TGCAGCGTTGCCTCGGACAGTAGCAATCAGCCCCAGCATTTT.

The chain uses TRBV19 and TRBJ1-2; D not resolved. The CDR3 loop spans 13 amino acids. Looked up from germline, CDR1 is LNHDA and CDR2 is SQIVND (reference sequence). V shed 8 bases and J shed 2 bases, with 12 bases lying between them. Written as DNA, the CDR3 is TGTGCCAGTTCCTCGGGGTCAAACTATGGCTACACCTTC. As protein: CASSSGSNYGYTF.

This clone was counted a single time. The gene calls are TRBV28 and TRBJ2-1, with 14 bases aligning to TRBD2. V dropped 6 bases and J dropped 7; count of bases not matched to a gene: 14. Germline V gene data show CDR1 as MDHEN and CDR2 as SYDVKM. The CDR3 has 18 residues. CDR3: CASSLPGLAGGRGNEQFF. The CDR3 nucleotides are TGTGCCAGCAGCCTACCCGGACTAGCGGGGGGCCGGGGGAATGAGCAGTTCTTC.

This clone showed up just a few times. The rearrangement uses TRBV2 and TRBJ2-7; 10 bases match TRBD1. The length of the CDR3 is 15 residues. The germline gives CDR1 SNHLY, CDR2 FYNNEI. Trimming removed 5 bases from V and 2 bases from J; junction bases left unmatched: 6. The CDR3 nucleotides are TGTGCCAGCAGTCCCCGGGACAGGGGAACCTACGAGCAGTACTTC. Encoded protein: CASSPRDRGTYEQYF.

The chain recombines TRBV28 with TRBJ2-7, with TRBD1 matching over 7 bases. Trimming removed 10 bases from V and 5 bases from J; junction bases left unmatched: 11. There are 13 residues in the CDR3. From germline, CDR1 is MDHEN and CDR2 SYDVKM. CDR3 loop: CATTGTALNEQYF. The CDR3 DNA sequence: TGTGCCACCACCGGGACAGCCCTTAACGAGCAGTACTTC.

The J gene is TRBJ1-5, the V gene TRBV5-5; a possible D gene is TRBD1 (6 bases). This CDR3 comprises 15 residues. V was pared by 5 bases and J by 4 bases, with 16 bases between. Looked up from germline, CDR1 is SGHKS and CDR2 is YYEKEE (reference sequence). The CDR3 loop reads CASSPQGFGNQPQHF. DNA for the CDR3: TGTGCCAGCAGTCCACAGGGCTTCGGGAATCAGCCCCAGCATTTT.

This rearrangement joins TRBV2 to TRBJ2-3; D ambiguous. The germline V gene has CDR1 SNHLY and CDR2 FYNNEI. With 5 bases removed from V and 1 base from J, the gap between germline ends came to 7 bases. The CDR3 is 13 amino acids. This CDR3 reads CASSFEGTDTQYF. CDR3 in DNA: TGTGCCAGCAGTTTTGAGGGCACAGATACGCAGTATTTT.

The chain is built from TRBV28 and TRBJ1-1; D not certain. Germline V gives CDR1 MDHEN, CDR2 SYDVKM. Trimming removed 5 bases from V and 1 base from J, with 17 bases in between. This CDR3 contains 16 residues. CDR3 in amino acids: CASSRPIGSSNTEAFF. CDR3 in DNA: TGTGCCAGCAGTCGCCCGATTGGCAGTTCGAACACTGAAGCTTTCTTT. The variable domain in full, with the rest retrieved from reference TRBV28 and TRBJ1-1, is DVKVTQSSRYLVKRTGEKVFLECVQDMDHENMFWYRQDPGLGLRLIYFSYDVKMKEKGDIPEGYSVSREKKERFSLILESASTNQTSMYLCASSRPIGSSNTEAFFGQGTRLTVV.

V usage is TRBV19 and J usage is TRBJ1-2; 7 bases are shared with TRBD1. From germline, CDR1 is LNHDA and CDR2 SQIVND (reference sequence). This CDR3 has 14 amino acids. V shed 6 bases and J 3 bases; nucleotides not matched to a gene: 7. Written as DNA, the CDR3 is TGTGCCAGTAGCGAGACAGGGATCGACTATGGCTACACCTTC. It is translated as CASSETGIDYGYTF.

The chain carries TRBV28 and TRBJ2-5, with 7 bases matching TRBD1. CDR1 MDHEN and CDR2 SYDVKM come from the germline V gene. The CDR3 runs to 13 residues. Germline trimming cut 7 bases from V and 2 bases from J; bases unmatched to any gene: 4. Here the CDR3 DNA reads TGTGCCAGCAAAAAGGGACAGCAAGAGACCCAGTACTTC. Its translation: CASKKGQQETQYF.

The V gene is TRBV28, the J gene TRBJ1-2; D remains ambiguous. The germline CDR1 and CDR2 sequences are MDHEN and SYDVKM. V was clipped by 5 bases and J by 6 bases, with 16 bases between them. This CDR3 spans 14 amino acids. This chain's CDR3 is CASSPLGGPDGYTF. CDR3 nucleotides: TGTGCCAGCAGTCCGTTGGGAGGGCCGGATGGCTACACCTTC.

The chain links TRBV2 to TRBJ2-7; D ambiguous. V dropped 2 bases and J dropped 0 bases, with 8 bases sitting between them. Germline V gene sequence: CDR1 SNHLY, CDR2 FYNNEI. This CDR3 comprises 14 residues. The CDR3 loop is CASSEHLSSYEQYF. CDR3 DNA: TGTGCCAGCAGTGAACACCTGAGCTCCTACGAGCAGTACTTC.

The CDR3 here is CASTLGGYGYTF. CDR3 nucleotides: TGTGCCAGCACCTTAGGAGGGTATGGCTACACCTTC. The chain is built from TRBV21-1 and TRBJ1-2. TRBV21-1 is shown as a pseudogene. This CDR3 region has 12 residues.

This clone was recorded a few times. The V gene is TRBV4-2, the J gene TRBJ2-6; D not certain. The CDR3 is 16 residues long. Germline assignment: CDR1 LGHNA and CDR2 YNFKEQ. V was trimmed by 3 bases and J by 3 bases, leaving 12 bases between them. The CDR3 sequence: CASSQGPVNGANVLTF. Written as DNA, the CDR3 is TGTGCCAGCAGCCAGGGCCCGGTCAATGGGGCCAACGTCCTGACTTTC.

The V gene is TRBV6-5, the J gene TRBJ2-1; D is perhaps TRBD2 (6 bases). The CDR3 is made up of 15 amino acids. The germline V and J ends were trimmed by 6 bases and 0 bases, with 12 bases remaining between them. Germline values: CDR1 MNHEY, CDR2 SVGAGI. CDR3 residues: CASRLGSGSYNEQFF. CDR3 coding DNA: TGTGCCAGCAGACTTGGTAGCGGCTCCTACAATGAGCAGTTCTTC.

This clone appeared a few times. The rearrangement uses TRBV14 and TRBJ2-2; D is uncertain. Trimming took 4 bases from V and 4 from J, leaving 13 bases between them. The CDR3 has 15 residues. Germline loops: CDR1 SGHDN, CDR2 FVKESK. The CDR3 DNA sequence: TGTGCCAGCAGCCCTTTCAGGTTGGGCACCGGGGAGCTGTTTTTT. Its translation is CASSPFRLGTGELFF.

The chain couples TRBV25-1 to TRBJ1-4, with 8 positions matching TRBD1. Germline CDR1 and CDR2: MGHDK and SYGVNS. V dropped 4 bases and J dropped 4; count of bases not matched to a gene: 5. The CDR3 is 15 amino acids. The CDR3 region is CASSGPGQGNEKLFF. The DNA of the CDR3 is TGTGCCAGCAGTGGGCCAGGACAGGGTAATGAAAAACTGTTTTTT.

This clone was seen once. This chain joins TRBV7-6 and TRBJ2-1, with 9 bases lining up with TRBD2. The CDR3 is 17 residues long. The junction had 12 bases not matched to a gene; V was cut back by 5 bases and J by 4 bases. Germline V gene sequence: CDR1 SGHVS, CDR2 FNYEAQ. The CDR3 DNA reads TGTGCCAGCAGCCGGAACGTAGCGGGAGTGTCGTACAATGAGCAGTTCTTC. This translates into CASSRNVAGVSYNEQFF.